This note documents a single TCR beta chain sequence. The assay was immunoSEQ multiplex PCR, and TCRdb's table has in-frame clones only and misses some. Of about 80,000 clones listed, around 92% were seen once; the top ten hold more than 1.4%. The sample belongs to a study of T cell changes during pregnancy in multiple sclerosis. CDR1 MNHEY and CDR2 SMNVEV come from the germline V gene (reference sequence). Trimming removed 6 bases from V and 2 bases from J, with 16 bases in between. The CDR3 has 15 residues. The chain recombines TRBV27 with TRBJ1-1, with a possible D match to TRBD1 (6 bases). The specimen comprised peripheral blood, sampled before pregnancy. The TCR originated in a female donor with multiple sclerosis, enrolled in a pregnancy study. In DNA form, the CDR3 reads TGTGCCAGCAGACCGGGGGGGCTGGAAAACACTGAAGCTTTCTTT. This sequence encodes CASRPGGLENTEAFF.